This T cell receptor (beta chain) was sequenced for a study of blood T cells in healthy people across ages. This clonotype was recorded a few times. The use of a sample-barcoded 5' primer and a J-beta primer mix characterized a second PCR of about 7 to 12 cycles. Each CDR3 protein gets one entry after TCRdb re-called the 5' RACE reads with MiXCR. This table holds roughly 700,000 distinct CDR3 sequences, around 49% found once. Germline V gene lookup returns CDR1 SGHTA and CDR2 FQGNSA. With 2 bases removed from V and 2 bases from J, the gap between germline ends came to 10 bases. The CDR3 extends over 15 amino acids.

J is TRBJ1-5 and V is TRBV7-2; no definite D call. This sequence originates from a woman aged 60-75 years in good health. Sequences were obtained from blood. CDR3 sequence reads: CASSLSGKGNQPQHF. CDR3 DNA sequence: TGTGCCAGCAGCTTATCCGGAAAGGGCAATCAGCCCCAGCATTTT. The full variable domain, completed using reference TRBV7-2 and TRBJ1-5, is GAGVSQSPSNKVTEKGKDVELRCDPISGHTALYWYRQSLGQGLEFLIYFQGNSAPDKSGLPSDRFSAERTGGSVSTLTIQRTQQEDSAVYLCASSLSGKGNQPQHFGDGTRLSIL.